This is a list of T cell receptor beta chains from one sample in a study of T cell responses to AZD1222 COVID-19 vaccine. The protocol was immunoSEQ multiplex PCR, while the TCRdb copy is restricted to in-frame clones and leaves out a portion. This sample carries about 120,000 clones, about 92% of them seen once, and the ten largest clones take about 2.7%. The specimen was peripheral blood, collected on day 0 of AZD1222 vaccination. The receptors were gathered from an adult in good health. The CDR3 runs from the conserved cysteine through the conserved F or W. The D gene is left open where the match is weak. Size is omitted from some rows. Given values are once, few, many or a class for expanded clones.

j_call: TRBJ1-1; d_call: -; clone_size: -; cdr3_length: 14; v_call: TRBV5-1; cdr3_aa: CASSSLEGGTEAFF; cdr3_nt: TGCGCCAGCAGCTCCCTTGAAGGGGGGACTGAAGCTTTCTTT
j_call: TRBJ2-1; d_call: -; clone_size: -; cdr3_length: 17; v_call: TRBV28; cdr3_aa: CASSLYPGEDFYNEQFF; cdr3_nt: TGTGCCAGCAGTTTATACCCGGGGGAGGACTTTTACAATGAGCAGTTCTTC
j_call: TRBJ2-3; d_call: -; clone_size: -; cdr3_length: 17; v_call: TRBV15; cdr3_aa: CATSSLKTSREPDTQYF; cdr3_nt: TGTGCCACCAGCTCCCTCAAAACTAGTAGGGAGCCAGATACGCAGTATTTT
j_call: TRBJ1-5; d_call: -; clone_size: once; cdr3_length: 13; v_call: TRBV5-6; cdr3_aa: CASSFSGNQPQHF; cdr3_nt: TGTGCCAGCAGCTTTAGCGGGAATCAGCCCCAGCATTTT
j_call: TRBJ2-1; d_call: TRBD1; clone_size: -; cdr3_length: 13; v_call: TRBV27; cdr3_aa: CASSPGQGDEQFF; cdr3_nt: TGTGCCAGCAGTCCGGGACAGGGGGATGAGCAGTTCTTC
j_call: TRBJ1-6; d_call: -; clone_size: -; cdr3_length: 13; v_call: TRBV12-3/TRBV12-4; cdr3_aa: CASGRDQGSPLHF; cdr3_nt: TGTGCCAGCGGGCGGGATCAGGGTTCACCCCTCCACTTT
j_call: TRBJ2-7; d_call: -; clone_size: -; cdr3_length: 13; v_call: TRBV11-2; cdr3_aa: CASSHGDSYEQYF; cdr3_nt: TGTGCCAGCAGCCATGGGGACTCCTACGAGCAGTACTTC
j_call: TRBJ1-1; d_call: -; clone_size: -; cdr3_length: 15; v_call: TRBV3-1/TRBV3-2; cdr3_aa: CASSQEIGANTEAFF; cdr3_nt: TGTGCCAGCAGCCAAGAGATTGGGGCCAACACTGAAGCTTTCTTT
j_call: TRBJ1-1; d_call: -; clone_size: -; cdr3_length: 12; v_call: TRBV30; cdr3_aa: CAWSDWGTEAFF; cdr3_nt: TGTGCCTGGAGTGACTGGGGAACTGAAGCTTTCTTT
j_call: TRBJ2-7; d_call: TRBD1; clone_size: -; cdr3_length: 15; v_call: TRBV6-5; cdr3_aa: CASSQPTGTTYEQYF; cdr3_nt: TGTGCCAGCAGCCAACCGACAGGGACCACCTACGAGCAGTACTTC
j_call: TRBJ1-1; d_call: -; clone_size: -; cdr3_length: 13; v_call: TRBV19; cdr3_aa: CASRHTEAVVAFF; cdr3_nt: TGTGCCAGTAGGCACACGGAGGCAGTCGTGGCTTTCTTT
j_call: TRBJ2-1; d_call: TRBD2; clone_size: -; cdr3_length: 13; v_call: TRBV6-4; cdr3_aa: CASSEREYNEQFF; cdr3_nt: TGTGCCAGCAGTGAGCGGGAGTACAATGAGCAGTTCTTC
j_call: TRBJ1-6; d_call: TRBD1; clone_size: -; cdr3_length: 15; v_call: TRBV4-1; cdr3_aa: CASRAGTGDFSPLHF; cdr3_nt: TGCGCCAGCAGAGCCGGGACAGGGGACTTTTCACCCCTCCACTTT
j_call: TRBJ1-2; d_call: -; clone_size: -; cdr3_length: 12; v_call: TRBV28; cdr3_aa: CASSFLNYGYTF; cdr3_nt: TGTGCCAGCAGTTTCTTAAACTATGGCTACACCTTC
j_call: TRBJ2-5; d_call: -; clone_size: -; cdr3_length: 13; v_call: TRBV6-6; cdr3_aa: CASSLVYQETQYF; cdr3_nt: TGTGCCAGCAGTTTAGTCTACCAAGAGACCCAGTACTTC
j_call: TRBJ2-5; d_call: -; clone_size: -; cdr3_length: 16; v_call: TRBV5-1; cdr3_aa: CASSPQFSGAGETQYF; cdr3_nt: TGCGCCAGCAGCCCCCAGTTCTCGGGGGCTGGGGAGACCCAGTACTTC
j_call: TRBJ2-5; d_call: -; clone_size: -; cdr3_length: 15; v_call: TRBV3-1/TRBV3-2; cdr3_aa: CASSQEGFSGETQYF; cdr3_nt: TGTGCCAGCAGCCAAGAAGGATTCTCCGGCGAGACCCAGTACTTC
j_call: TRBJ1-2; d_call: TRBD1; clone_size: -; cdr3_length: 16; v_call: TRBV27; cdr3_aa: CASSLWGQATNYGYTF; cdr3_nt: TGTGCCAGCAGTTTATGGGGACAGGCAACTAACTATGGCTACACCTTC
j_call: TRBJ1-2; d_call: -; clone_size: -; cdr3_length: 11; v_call: TRBV30; cdr3_aa: CAWSGTYGYTF; cdr3_nt: TGTGCCTGGTCGGGGACCTATGGCTACACCTTC
j_call: TRBJ1-6; d_call: -; clone_size: -; cdr3_length: 17; v_call: TRBV4-1; cdr3_aa: CASSQGTVSSYNSPLHF; cdr3_nt: TGCGCCAGCAGCCAAGGGACGGTGAGCTCCTATAATTCACCCCTCCACTTT
j_call: TRBJ2-1; d_call: -; clone_size: -; cdr3_length: 14; v_call: TRBV5-8; cdr3_aa: CASSLRTTNNEQFF; cdr3_nt: TGTGCCAGCAGCCTTCGGACTACCAACAATGAGCAGTTCTTC
j_call: TRBJ1-4; d_call: -; clone_size: -; cdr3_length: 12; v_call: TRBV3-1/TRBV3-2; cdr3_aa: CASSQRPEGLFF; cdr3_nt: TGTGCCAGCAGCCAACGGCCAGAGGGGCTGTTTTTT
j_call: TRBJ2-7; d_call: -; clone_size: -; cdr3_length: 13; v_call: TRBV28; cdr3_aa: CASSPQSSYEQYF; cdr3_nt: TGTGCCAGCAGTCCCCAGAGCTCCTACGAGCAGTACTTC
j_call: TRBJ2-7; d_call: -; clone_size: -; cdr3_length: 11; v_call: TRBV7-6; cdr3_aa: CASSHHYEQYF; cdr3_nt: TGTGCCAGCAGCCACCATTACGAGCAGTACTTC
j_call: TRBJ2-7; d_call: TRBD1; clone_size: -; cdr3_length: 15; v_call: TRBV28; cdr3_aa: CASSFGTGRPYEQYF; cdr3_nt: TGTGCCAGCAGTTTCGGGACAGGGCGCCCCTACGAGCAGTACTTC
j_call: TRBJ2-7; d_call: TRBD1; clone_size: -; cdr3_length: 15; v_call: TRBV18; cdr3_aa: CASSVPGQGDYEQYF; cdr3_nt: TGTGCCAGCTCAGTTCCGGGACAGGGGGACTACGAGCAGTACTTC
j_call: TRBJ1-6; d_call: TRBD1; clone_size: -; cdr3_length: 15; v_call: TRBV6-1; cdr3_aa: CASSDMTGGSSPLHF; cdr3_nt: TGTGCCAGCAGTGATATGACAGGGGGATCCTCACCCCTCCACTTT
j_call: TRBJ2-7; d_call: -; clone_size: once; cdr3_length: 13; v_call: TRBV5-8; cdr3_aa: CASSRRALYEQYF; cdr3_nt: TGTGCCAGCAGCCGCAGGGCCCTCTACGAGCAGTACTTC
j_call: TRBJ2-5; d_call: TRBD2; clone_size: -; cdr3_length: 14; v_call: TRBV5-4; cdr3_aa: CASSLRGDWETQYF; cdr3_nt: TGTGCCAGCAGCTTGCGGGGGGATTGGGAGACCCAGTACTTC
j_call: TRBJ1-2; d_call: -; clone_size: -; cdr3_length: 16; v_call: TRBV4-1; cdr3_aa: CASSQELVVASRGYTF; cdr3_nt: TGCGCCAGCAGCCAAGAACTCGTGGTCGCCTCCAGGGGCTACACCTTC
j_call: TRBJ1-5; d_call: TRBD1; clone_size: -; cdr3_length: 14; v_call: TRBV2; cdr3_aa: CASGQGRGNQPQHF; cdr3_nt: TGTGCCAGTGGACAGGGGAGAGGCAATCAGCCCCAGCATTTT
j_call: TRBJ1-3; d_call: TRBD1; clone_size: -; cdr3_length: 15; v_call: TRBV2; cdr3_aa: CASRRTGVFGNTIYF; cdr3_nt: TGTGCCAGCAGGAGGACAGGGGTGTTTGGAAACACCATATATTTT
j_call: TRBJ2-3; d_call: TRBD2; clone_size: -; cdr3_length: 17; v_call: TRBV14; cdr3_aa: CASSQGHLGGREVTQYF; cdr3_nt: TGTGCCAGCAGCCAAGGGCACCTCGGCGGGAGGGAGGTTACGCAGTATTTT
j_call: TRBJ1-2; d_call: -; clone_size: -; cdr3_length: 14; v_call: TRBV10-3; cdr3_aa: CAISEPGTSYGYTF; cdr3_nt: TGTGCCATCAGTGAGCCCGGGACATCCTATGGCTACACCTTC
j_call: TRBJ1-4; d_call: -; clone_size: once; cdr3_length: 13; v_call: TRBV2; cdr3_aa: CAVRRATNEKLFF; cdr3_nt: TGTGCCGTAAGGAGAGCAACTAATGAAAAACTGTTTTTT
j_call: TRBJ1-3; d_call: -; clone_size: once; cdr3_length: 17; v_call: TRBV13; cdr3_aa: CASSFATGAMGGNTIYF; cdr3_nt: TGTGCCAGCAGCTTTGCGACAGGCGCCATGGGAGGAAACACCATATATTTT
j_call: TRBJ1-6; d_call: TRBD1; clone_size: -; cdr3_length: 18; v_call: TRBV2; cdr3_aa: CASSGGQGGRTYNSPLHF; cdr3_nt: TGTGCCAGCAGTGGGGGACAGGGGGGCAGGACCTATAATTCACCCCTCCACTTT
j_call: TRBJ2-7; d_call: TRBD2; clone_size: -; cdr3_length: 17; v_call: TRBV10-3; cdr3_aa: CAISDQPGLAIGYEQYF; cdr3_nt: TGTGCCATCAGCGACCAGCCGGGACTAGCGATAGGCTACGAGCAGTACTTC
j_call: TRBJ1-4; d_call: TRBD1; clone_size: -; cdr3_length: 13; v_call: TRBV27; cdr3_aa: CASAGQGGEKLFF; cdr3_nt: TGTGCCAGCGCGGGACAGGGAGGTGAAAAACTGTTTTTT
j_call: TRBJ1-6; d_call: -; clone_size: -; cdr3_length: 15; v_call: TRBV18; cdr3_aa: CASSPPGTVNSPLHF; cdr3_nt: TGTGCCAGCTCACCCCCCGGGACTGTAAATTCACCCCTCCACTTT
j_call: TRBJ2-1; d_call: -; clone_size: -; cdr3_length: 13; v_call: TRBV19; cdr3_aa: CASTPEGPLGQFF; cdr3_nt: TGTGCCAGTACCCCAGAGGGGCCCCTAGGGCAGTTCTTC
j_call: TRBJ2-1; d_call: TRBD1; clone_size: -; cdr3_length: 17; v_call: TRBV15; cdr3_aa: CATSRDPGTGVSNEQFF; cdr3_nt: TGTGCCACCAGCAGAGATCCCGGGACAGGGGTCTCGAATGAGCAGTTCTTC
j_call: TRBJ2-1; d_call: TRBD2; clone_size: -; cdr3_length: 17; v_call: TRBV7-9; cdr3_aa: CASSPGLAEHRNNEQFF; cdr3_nt: TGTGCCAGCAGCCCCGGACTAGCGGAACACCGGAACAATGAGCAGTTCTTC
j_call: TRBJ2-7; d_call: -; clone_size: few; cdr3_length: 14; v_call: TRBV7-2; cdr3_aa: CASSLGSTVYEQYF; cdr3_nt: TGTGCCAGCAGCTTGGGCTCGACGGTCTACGAGCAGTACTTC
j_call: TRBJ2-7; d_call: -; clone_size: -; cdr3_length: 16; v_call: TRBV4-1; cdr3_aa: CASSLSLGMGSYEQYF; cdr3_nt: TGCGCCAGCAGCCTCTCTCTAGGTATGGGTTCCTACGAGCAGTACTTC
j_call: TRBJ1-3; d_call: -; clone_size: -; cdr3_length: 13; v_call: TRBV28; cdr3_aa: CASSNSPGNTIYF; cdr3_nt: TGTGCCAGCAGTAACAGTCCTGGAAACACCATATATTTT
j_call: TRBJ1-2; d_call: -; clone_size: -; cdr3_length: 11; v_call: TRBV11-2; cdr3_aa: CASSLNYGYTF; cdr3_nt: TGTGCCAGCAGCTTAAACTATGGCTACACCTTC
j_call: TRBJ2-1; d_call: -; clone_size: -; cdr3_length: 14; v_call: TRBV7-2; cdr3_aa: CASSLDIGVNEQFF; cdr3_nt: TGTGCCAGCAGCTTAGATATCGGGGTCAATGAGCAGTTCTTC
j_call: TRBJ1-5; d_call: TRBD1; clone_size: -; cdr3_length: 17; v_call: TRBV4-1; cdr3_aa: CASSQGQASSRYQPQHF; cdr3_nt: TGCGCCAGCAGCCAGGGACAGGCTTCCTCGAGGTATCAGCCCCAGCATTTT
j_call: TRBJ2-5; d_call: -; clone_size: -; cdr3_length: 13; v_call: TRBV14; cdr3_aa: CASSPTDQETQYF; cdr3_nt: TGTGCCAGCAGCCCGACAGATCAAGAGACCCAGTACTTC
j_call: TRBJ2-1; d_call: -; clone_size: -; cdr3_length: 16; v_call: TRBV10-1; cdr3_aa: CASSDSGRSSYNEQFF; cdr3_nt: TGCGCCAGCAGTGATTCTGGCCGTAGCTCCTACAATGAGCAGTTCTTC
j_call: TRBJ2-5; d_call: -; clone_size: -; cdr3_length: 11; v_call: TRBV20-1; cdr3_aa: CSAGLQETQYF; cdr3_nt: TGCAGTGCTGGGTTACAAGAGACCCAGTACTTC
j_call: TRBJ1-4; d_call: -; clone_size: -; cdr3_length: 18; v_call: TRBV5-1; cdr3_aa: CASSPGSGGGLTNEKLFF; cdr3_nt: TGCGCCAGCAGCCCAGGGAGTGGGGGAGGATTAACTAATGAAAAACTGTTTTTT